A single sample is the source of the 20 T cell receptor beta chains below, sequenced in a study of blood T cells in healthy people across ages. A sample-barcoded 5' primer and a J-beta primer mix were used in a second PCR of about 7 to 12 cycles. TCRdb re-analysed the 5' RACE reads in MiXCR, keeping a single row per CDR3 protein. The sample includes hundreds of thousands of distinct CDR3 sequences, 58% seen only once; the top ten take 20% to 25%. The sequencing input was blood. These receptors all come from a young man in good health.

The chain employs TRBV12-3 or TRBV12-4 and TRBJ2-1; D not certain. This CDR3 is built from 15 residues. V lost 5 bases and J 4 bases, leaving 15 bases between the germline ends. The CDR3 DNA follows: TGTGCCAGCAGTCCAACGGAGCTGGGATACAATGAGCAGTTCTTC. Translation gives CASSPTELGYNEQFF.

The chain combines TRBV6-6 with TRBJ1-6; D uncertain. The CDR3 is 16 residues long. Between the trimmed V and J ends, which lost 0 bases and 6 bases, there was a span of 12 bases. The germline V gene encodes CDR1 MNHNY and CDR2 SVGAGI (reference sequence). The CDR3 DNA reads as TGTGCCAGCAGTTACTCGGGCCCCCGGGTTAATTCACCCCTCCACTTT. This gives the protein CASSYSGPRVNSPLHF.

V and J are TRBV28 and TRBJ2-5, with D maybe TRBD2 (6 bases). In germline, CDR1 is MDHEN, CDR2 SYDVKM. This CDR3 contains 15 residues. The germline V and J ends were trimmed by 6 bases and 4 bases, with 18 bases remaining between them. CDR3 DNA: TGTGCCAGCAGACTCGGAGGGACTTTGAGAGAGACCCAGTACTTC. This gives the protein CASRLGGTLRETQYF.

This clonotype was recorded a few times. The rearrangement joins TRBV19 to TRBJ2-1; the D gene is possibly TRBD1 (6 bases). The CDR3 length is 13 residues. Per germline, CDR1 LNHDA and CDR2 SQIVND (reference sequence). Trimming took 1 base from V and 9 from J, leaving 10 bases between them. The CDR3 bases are TGTGCCAGTAGTATAGGTGACAGGTTTGAGCAGTTCTTC. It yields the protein CASSIGDRFEQFF.

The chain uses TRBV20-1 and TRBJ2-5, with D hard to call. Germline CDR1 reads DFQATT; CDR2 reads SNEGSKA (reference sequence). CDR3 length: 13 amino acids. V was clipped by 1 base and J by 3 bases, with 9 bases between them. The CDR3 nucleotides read TGCAGTGCTAGAGGCACACAGAAAGAGACCCAGTACTTC. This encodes CSARGTQKETQYF.

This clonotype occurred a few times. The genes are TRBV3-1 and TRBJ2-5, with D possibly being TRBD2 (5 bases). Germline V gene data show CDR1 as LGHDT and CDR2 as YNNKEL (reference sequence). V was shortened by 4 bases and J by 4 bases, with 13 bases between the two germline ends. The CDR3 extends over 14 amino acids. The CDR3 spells CASSPAVLGETQYF. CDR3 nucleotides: TGTGCCAGCAGCCCTGCCGTACTAGGAGAGACCCAGTACTTC.

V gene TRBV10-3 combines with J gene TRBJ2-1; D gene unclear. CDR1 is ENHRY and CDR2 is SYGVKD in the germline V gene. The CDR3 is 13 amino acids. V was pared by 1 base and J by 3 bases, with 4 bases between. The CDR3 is CAISEWDYNEQFF. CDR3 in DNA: TGTGCCATCAGTGAGTGGGACTACAATGAGCAGTTCTTC.

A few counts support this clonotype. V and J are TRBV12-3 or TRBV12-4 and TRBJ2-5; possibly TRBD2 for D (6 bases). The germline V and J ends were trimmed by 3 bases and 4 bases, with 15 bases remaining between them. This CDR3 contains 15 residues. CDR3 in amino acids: CASSFGTGVPETQYF. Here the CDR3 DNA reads TGTGCCAGCAGTTTCGGAACGGGAGTACCAGAGACCCAGTACTTC.

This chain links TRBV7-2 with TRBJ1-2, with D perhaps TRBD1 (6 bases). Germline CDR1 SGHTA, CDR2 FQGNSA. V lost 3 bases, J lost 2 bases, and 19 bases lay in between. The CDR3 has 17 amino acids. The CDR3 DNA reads TGTGCCAGCAGCTTGGATGCGGGGGCGGGGTCCAACTATGGCTACACCTTC. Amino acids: CASSLDAGAGSNYGYTF.

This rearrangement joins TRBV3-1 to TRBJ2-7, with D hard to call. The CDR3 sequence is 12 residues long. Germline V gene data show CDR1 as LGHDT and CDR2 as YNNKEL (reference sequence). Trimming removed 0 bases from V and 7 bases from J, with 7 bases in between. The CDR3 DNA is TGTGCCAGCAGCCAAGAGTCTGATGAGCAGTACTTC. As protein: CASSQESDEQYF.

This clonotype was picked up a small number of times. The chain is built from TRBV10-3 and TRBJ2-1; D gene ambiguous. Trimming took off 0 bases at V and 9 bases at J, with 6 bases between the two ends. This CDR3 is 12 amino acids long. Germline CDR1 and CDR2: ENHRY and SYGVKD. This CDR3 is CAISESRIEQFF. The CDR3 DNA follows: TGTGCCATCAGTGAGTCGAGGATTGAGCAGTTCTTC.

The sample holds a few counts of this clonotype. CDR3 sequence: CASSTRAKETQYF. The CDR3 coding sequence is TGTGCCAGCAGTACCCGGGCAAAAGAGACCCAGTACTTC. This chain connects TRBV27 to TRBJ2-5; unclear D gene. This CDR3 has 13 residues. The V gene lost 5 bases and the J gene lost 3 bases, with 10 bases spanning the gap. CDR1 and CDR2 from the germline V gene are MNHEY and SMNVEV (reference sequence).

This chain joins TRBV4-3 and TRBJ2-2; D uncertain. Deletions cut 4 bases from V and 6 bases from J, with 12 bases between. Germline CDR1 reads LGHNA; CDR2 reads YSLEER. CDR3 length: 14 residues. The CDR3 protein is CASSPRSAAGELFF. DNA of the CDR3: TGCGCCAGCAGCCCTCGGTCGGCTGCCGGGGAGCTGTTTTTT.

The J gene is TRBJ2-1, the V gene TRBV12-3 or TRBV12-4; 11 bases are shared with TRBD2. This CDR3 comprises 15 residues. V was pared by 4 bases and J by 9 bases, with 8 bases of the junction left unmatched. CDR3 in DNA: TGTGCCAGCAGTTCCACTAGCGGGAGTATTCGTGAGCAGTTCTTC. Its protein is CASSSTSGSIREQFF.

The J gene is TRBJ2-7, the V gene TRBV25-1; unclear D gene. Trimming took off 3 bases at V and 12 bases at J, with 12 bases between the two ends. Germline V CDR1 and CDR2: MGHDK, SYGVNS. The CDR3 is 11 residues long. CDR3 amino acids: CASSDSLSPYF. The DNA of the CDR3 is TGTGCCAGCAGTGATTCCCTTTCCCCGTACTTC.

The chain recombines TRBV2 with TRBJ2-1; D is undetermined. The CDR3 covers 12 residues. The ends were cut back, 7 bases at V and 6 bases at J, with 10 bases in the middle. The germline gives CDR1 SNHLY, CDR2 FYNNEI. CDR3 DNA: TGTGCCAGCATGGGCCGCGTCAATGAGCAGTTCTTC. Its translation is CASMGRVNEQFF.

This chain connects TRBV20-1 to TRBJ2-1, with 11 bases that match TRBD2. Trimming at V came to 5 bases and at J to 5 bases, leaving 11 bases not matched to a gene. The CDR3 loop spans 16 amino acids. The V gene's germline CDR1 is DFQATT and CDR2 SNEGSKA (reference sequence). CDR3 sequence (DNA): TGCAGTGCTGGGATGCTAGCGGGGGGTTCCAACAATGAGCAGTTCTTC. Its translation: CSAGMLAGGSNNEQFF.

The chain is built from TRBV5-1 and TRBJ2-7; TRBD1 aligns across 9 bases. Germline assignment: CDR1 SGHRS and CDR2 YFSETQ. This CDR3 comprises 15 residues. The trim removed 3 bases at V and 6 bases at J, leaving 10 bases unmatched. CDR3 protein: CASSYGDRVSSEQYF. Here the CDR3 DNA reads TGCGCCAGCAGCTACGGGGACAGGGTTAGCTCCGAGCAGTACTTC.

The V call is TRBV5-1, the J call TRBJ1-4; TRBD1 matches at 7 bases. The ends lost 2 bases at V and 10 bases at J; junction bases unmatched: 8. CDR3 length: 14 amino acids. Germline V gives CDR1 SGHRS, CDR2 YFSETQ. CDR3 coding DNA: TGCGCCAGCAGCTTCGACAGGGCAGGGGCAAAACTGTTTTTT. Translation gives CASSFDRAGAKLFF.

The CDR3 coding sequence is TGTGCCAGCAGCTACCAGGGATCGGGGCAAGAGACCCAGTACTTC. Translation: CASSYQGSGQETQYF. The chain has TRBV7-2 and TRBJ2-5; D assignment may be TRBD1 or TRBD2 (5 bases each). The V end lost 4 bases, the J end lost 2 bases, and 14 bases lay between the germline ends. CDR3 length: 15 residues. CDR1 SGHTA and CDR2 FQGNSA come from the germline V gene.